Reported below is one T cell receptor beta chain. Its antigen is not known. This specimen belongs to a study of identical twins. A universal primer binding site was introduced by template switching. The final cDNA contained unique molecular identifiers. TCRdb passed the 5' RACE reads through MiXCR, listing each CDR3 protein once. The sample gives around 1.7 million distinct CDR3 sequences, 25% to 35% of which show up once; around 0.25% is in the top ten. Study-level results: Abundant cord blood beta clonotypes carried fewer insertions; memory repertoires showed none.

CDR1 is MNHEY, CDR2 SVGAGI, per germline. Trimming pared 2 bases from V and 3 bases from J, leaving 10 bases between. This CDR3 region has 14 residues. This receptor was obtained from a newborn girl in good health. The specimen was cord blood. The chain employs TRBV6-5 and TRBJ1-2, with D unclear. This CDR3 reads CASSYDRGDYGYTF. The CDR3 DNA reads as TGTGCCAGCAGTTACGATCGGGGTGACTATGGCTACACCTTC.